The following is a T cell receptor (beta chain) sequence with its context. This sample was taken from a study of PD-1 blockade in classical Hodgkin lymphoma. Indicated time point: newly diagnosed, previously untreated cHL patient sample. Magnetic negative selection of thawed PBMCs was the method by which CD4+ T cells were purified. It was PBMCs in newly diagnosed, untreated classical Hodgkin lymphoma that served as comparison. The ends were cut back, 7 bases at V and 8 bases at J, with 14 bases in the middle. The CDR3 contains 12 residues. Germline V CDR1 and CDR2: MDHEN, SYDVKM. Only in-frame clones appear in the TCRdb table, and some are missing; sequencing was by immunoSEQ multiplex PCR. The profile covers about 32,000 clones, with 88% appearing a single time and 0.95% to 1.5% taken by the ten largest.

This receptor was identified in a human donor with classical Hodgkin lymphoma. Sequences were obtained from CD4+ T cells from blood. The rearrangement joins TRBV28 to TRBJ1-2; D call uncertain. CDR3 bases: TGTGCCAGCAACGTTGGAGATCGGGGCTACACCTTC. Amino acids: CASNVGDRGYTF.